This TCR beta chain stems from a study of T cell repertoires in cytomegalovirus infection. Turning to this clonotype: Its antigen is as yet unknown.

The germline gives CDR1 DFQATT, CDR2 SNEGSKA (reference sequence). There are 15 residues in the CDR3. The ends were cut back, 3 bases at V and 9 bases at J, with 21 bases in the middle. Via MiXCR, TCRdb re-called the reads, giving one row per CDR3 protein. The table has about 830,000 distinct CDR3 sequences, about 33% seen once. This sequence joins TRBV20-1 and TRBJ1-5; D remains ambiguous. The clonotype originates from a human donor in good health (CMV status not recorded). Some clones in this sample may be carry-over from other donors' samples. This sample comprised cultured CD8+ T cells from PBMCs, obtained from culture after CMV antigen stimulation. The CDR3 DNA reads as TGCAGTGCTAGTGAAAGAAGGCGGGCCCCGTTGCCCCAGCATTTT. Encoded protein: CSASERRRAPLPQHF.